The 14 T cell receptor beta chains presented below share a single source sample, sequenced in a study of CD8 T cells in ankylosing spondylitis. TCRdb re-derived calls from the 5' RACE reads in MiXCR, one entry per CDR3 protein. The sample yields fewer than 250,000 distinct CDR3 sequences, approximately 10% seen once. Specimen: blood, either unsorted or a sorted T cell fraction (not recorded which). These receptors all stem from a male donor with ankylosing spondylitis or in good health (not recorded which).

This clonotype was counted ten times or more. The J gene is TRBJ2-5, the V gene TRBV5-5, with D perhaps TRBD2 (5 bases). The ends were cut back, 3 bases at V and 0 bases at J, with 12 bases in the middle. Germline CDR1 SGHKS, CDR2 YYEKEE (reference sequence). This CDR3 has 15 residues. Written as DNA, the CDR3 is TGTGCCAGCAGCTACTGGACGGGGTACCAAGAGACCCAGTACTTC. This encodes CASSYWTGYQETQYF.

The chain has TRBV21-1 and TRBJ1-1; TRBD1 is the table's D call and was not checked against the DNA. TRBV21-1 is a pseudogene. This CDR3 comprises 19 residues. Here the CDR3 reads CASSLRDRGRSGENTEAFF. In DNA form, the CDR3 reads TGTGCCAGCAGCCTCCGGGACAGGGGGCGATCTGGAGAGAACACTGAAGCTTTCTTT.

Ten or more counts support this clonotype. V gene TRBV6-5 combines with J gene TRBJ2-3, with D maybe TRBD1 (6 bases). The CDR3 spans 15 residues. Germline-derived CDR1 and CDR2 are MNHEY and SVGAGI. The germline V and J ends were trimmed by 0 bases and 5 bases, with 12 bases remaining between them. This chain's CDR3 is CASSYSAGVRDTQYF. In nucleotides, the CDR3 is TGTGCCAGCAGTTACTCGGCAGGGGTGAGAGATACGCAGTATTTT.

This clonotype occurred a few times. The gene calls are TRBV12-3 or TRBV12-4 and TRBJ2-5; possibly TRBD1 for D (6 bases). Trimming removed 8 bases at V and 3 bases at J, with 13 bases between. The CDR3 contains 13 residues. The CDR3 nucleotides are TGTGCCAGCGGTTCAGGGGCTGAAGAGACCCAGTACTTC. Protein: CASGSGAEETQYF.

This clonotype was counted at least ten times. The CDR3 spells CASSLVFGSGLIYEQYF. In DNA, the CDR3 is TGTGCCAGCAGCTTAGTATTCGGCTCAGGCCTAATCTACGAGCAGTACTTC. The chain has TRBV7-2 and TRBJ2-7; D remains ambiguous. Trimming took 1 base from V and 3 from J, leaving 19 bases between them. This CDR3 region has 17 residues. Germline V gene data show CDR1 as SGHTA and CDR2 as FQGNSA. Full variable domain (outside the CDR3, taken from reference TRBV7-2 and TRBJ2-7): GAGVSQSPSNKVTEKGKDVELRCDPISGHTALYWYRQSLGQGLEFLIYFQGNSAPDKSGLPSDRFSAERTGGSVSTLTIQRTQQEDSAVYLCASSLVFGSGLIYEQYFGPGTRLTVT.

The J gene is TRBJ2-7, the V gene TRBV11-2, with D uncertain. Trimming removed 2 bases at V and 1 base at J, with 9 bases between. Germline V gene sequence: CDR1 SGHAT, CDR2 FQNNGV. CDR3 length: 14 residues. Here the CDR3 reads CASSLRAISYEQYF. CDR3 DNA: TGTGCCAGCAGCTTAAGGGCCATATCCTACGAGCAGTACTTC.

This clonotype was seen repeatedly, ten times or more. The chain joins TRBV5-1 to TRBJ2-1; a possible D gene is TRBD2 (6 bases). Between the trimmed V and J ends, which lost 4 bases and 5 bases, there was a span of 10 bases. CDR1 is SGHRS and CDR2 is YFSETQ in the germline V gene. This CDR3 contains 13 residues. CDR3: CASSPPSDNEQFF. Here the CDR3 DNA reads TGCGCCAGCAGCCCCCCTAGCGACAATGAGCAGTTCTTC.

This chain joins TRBV7-2 and TRBJ2-2; weak D call: TRBD1 (6 bases). The CDR3 extends over 16 amino acids. V was pared by 5 bases and J by 4 bases, with 17 bases between. From germline, CDR1 is SGHTA and CDR2 FQGNSA. In DNA, the CDR3 is TGTGCCAGCAGCATCACTAGGGGGTTTTCCACCGGGGAGCTGTTTTTT. Translation: CASSITRGFSTGELFF.

In its sample, this clonotype was seen many times. The chain recombines TRBV7-8 with TRBJ2-3, with 8 positions matching TRBD1. This CDR3 is built from 14 residues. V lost 4 bases, J lost 1 base, and 1 base stayed unmatched. The germline V gene encodes CDR1 SGHVS and CDR2 FQNEAQ. The DNA for the CDR3 is TGTGCCAGCAGCTGGGGACAGGGCACAGATACGCAGTATTTT. It specifies CASSWGQGTDTQYF.

This clonotype appeared once. V usage is TRBV4-2 and J usage is TRBJ2-5, with 8 nucleotides matching TRBD1. This CDR3 is 18 amino acids long. The V segment lost 3 bases and the J segment 0 bases; nucleotides outside the gene matches: 12. CDR1 and CDR2 from the germline V gene are LGHNA and YNFKEQ. The CDR3 sequence: CASSQGTGFKRYQETQYF. CDR3 DNA: TGTGCCAGCAGCCAGGGGACAGGATTTAAACGGTACCAAGAGACCCAGTACTTC.

This clonotype was counted many times. The rearrangement links TRBV11-2 to TRBJ2-3; 7 positions agree with TRBD1. Germline V gene lookup returns CDR1 SGHAT and CDR2 FQNNGV. The V and J ends lost 5 bases and 1 base, in that order; junction bases with no gene match: 15. This CDR3 is 18 amino acids long. The CDR3 nucleotides are TGTGCCAGCAGCCCTTACAGGGGCCTAGGTGGCCGCACAGATACGCAGTATTTT. Its protein is CASSPYRGLGGRTDTQYF.

This clonotype was observed at least ten times. This chain connects TRBV10-3 to TRBJ2-3; 9 nucleotides align to TRBD2. The CDR3 has 16 residues. Unmatched junction bases numbered 6, after V lost 3 bases and J lost 2 bases. CDR1 and CDR2 from the germline V gene are ENHRY and SYGVKD. CDR3 in amino acids: CAISEERGENTDTQYF. The CDR3 DNA follows: TGTGCCATCAGTGAAGAGCGGGGGGAAAACACAGATACGCAGTATTTT.

This clonotype was detected many times. The CDR3 sequence is CSASGTNSNQPQHF. The CDR3 region has the DNA TGCAGCGCGTCAGGGACCAATAGCAATCAGCCCCAGCATTTT. The genes are TRBV29-1 and TRBJ1-5, with a weak D call TRBD1 (5 bases). Germline CDR1 SQVTM, CDR2 ANQGSEA. V shed 7 bases and J shed 0 bases, with 13 bases lying between them. The CDR3 contains 14 residues. The full variable domain, rest sourced from reference TRBV29-1 and TRBJ1-5, is SAVISQKPSRDICQRGTSLTIQCQVDSQVTMMFWYRQQPGQSLTLIATANQGSEATYESGFVIDKFPISRPNLTFSTLTVSNMSPEDSSIYLCSASGTNSNQPQHFGDGTRLSIL.

The chain employs TRBV20-1 and TRBJ1-2; 7 nucleotides align to TRBD1. This CDR3 has 14 amino acids. V was clipped by 4 bases and J by 5 bases; unmatched bases: 10. Germline-derived CDR1 and CDR2 are DFQATT and SNEGSKA (reference sequence). CDR3 nucleotide sequence: TGCAGTGCTACCCCTAGGGGGACAGTGTATGGCTACACCTTC. This translates into CSATPRGTVYGYTF.